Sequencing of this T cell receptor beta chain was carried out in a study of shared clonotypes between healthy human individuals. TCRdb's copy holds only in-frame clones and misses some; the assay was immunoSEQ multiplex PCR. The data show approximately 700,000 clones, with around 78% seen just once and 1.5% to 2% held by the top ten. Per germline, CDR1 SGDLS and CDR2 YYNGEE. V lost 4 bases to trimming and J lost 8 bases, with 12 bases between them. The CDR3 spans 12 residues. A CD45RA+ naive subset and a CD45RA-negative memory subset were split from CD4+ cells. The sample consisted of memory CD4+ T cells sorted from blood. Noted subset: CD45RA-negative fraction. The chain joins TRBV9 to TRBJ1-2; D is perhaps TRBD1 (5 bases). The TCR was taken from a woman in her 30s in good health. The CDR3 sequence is CASSTGDSGYTF. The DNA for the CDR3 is TGTGCCAGCAGCACTGGGGACTCAGGCTACACCTTC.